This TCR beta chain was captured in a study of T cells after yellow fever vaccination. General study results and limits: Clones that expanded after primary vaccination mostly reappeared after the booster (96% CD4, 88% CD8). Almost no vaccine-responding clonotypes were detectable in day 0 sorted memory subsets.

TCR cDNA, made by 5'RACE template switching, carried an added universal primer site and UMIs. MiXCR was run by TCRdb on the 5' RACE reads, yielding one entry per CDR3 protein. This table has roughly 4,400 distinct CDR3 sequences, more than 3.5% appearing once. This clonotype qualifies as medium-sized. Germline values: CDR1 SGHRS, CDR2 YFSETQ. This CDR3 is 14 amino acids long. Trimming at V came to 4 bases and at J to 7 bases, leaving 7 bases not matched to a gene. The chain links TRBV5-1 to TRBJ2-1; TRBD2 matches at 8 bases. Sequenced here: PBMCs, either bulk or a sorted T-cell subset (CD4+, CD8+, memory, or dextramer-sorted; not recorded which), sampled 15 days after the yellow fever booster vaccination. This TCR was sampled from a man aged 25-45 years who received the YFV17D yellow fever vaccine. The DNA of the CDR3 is TGCGCCAGCAGCCAAAGACTAGCGCATAATGAGCAGTTCTTC. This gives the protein CASSQRLAHNEQFF.